The 28 T cell receptor beta chains reported below all come from one sample, sequenced in a study of cytomegalovirus exposure and HLA in healthy donors. Primers for the PCR totalled 60 Vbeta and 13 Jbeta. Here immunoSEQ multiplex PCR was the method, and the copy in TCRdb shows in-frame clones only, minus some. In the table there are 55,000 to 70,000 clones, roughly 74% of which are singletons. The specimen sequenced was PBMCs. The receptor set was obtained from a man younger than 35 in good health and CMV-seropositive.

The chain combines TRBV30 with TRBJ1-1; weak D call: TRBD1 (5 bases). This CDR3 spans 12 amino acids. Germline V gene sequence: CDR1 GTSNPN, CDR2 SVGIG (reference sequence). Trimming cost V 7 bases and J 0 bases, with 9 bases left between them. DNA of the CDR3: TGTGCCTCGGGGGGGGTGAACACTGAAGCTTTCTTT. This encodes CASGGVNTEAFF.

Only one count was recorded for this clone. The V gene is TRBV2, the J gene TRBJ2-5, with a possible D match to TRBD1 (6 bases). V lost 8 bases and J lost 5, with 15 bases in between. The germline V gene has CDR1 SNHLY and CDR2 FYNNEI. The CDR3 has 13 amino acids. The CDR3 spells CASLLGAGETQYF. The CDR3 region has the DNA TGTGCCAGCCTTCTGGGGGCAGGGGAGACCCAGTACTTC.

CDR3 in amino acids: CAWNGRGKDEQYF. The CDR3 nucleotides read TGTGCCTGGAATGGCAGGGGGAAGGACGAGCAGTACTTC. This rearrangement joins TRBV30 to TRBJ2-7; 7 positions agree with TRBD1. V shed 4 bases, J shed 5 bases, and the junction held 8 bases outside the gene matches. Germline V lookup: CDR1 GTSNPN, CDR2 SVGIG (reference sequence). CDR3 length: 13 residues. Together with reference TRBV30 and TRBJ2-7, the CDR3 gives the full variable domain: SQTIHQWPATLVQPVGSPLSLECTVEGTSNPNLYWYRQAAGRGLQLLFYSVGIGQISSEVPQNLSASRPQDRQFILSSKKLLLSDSGFYLCAWNGRGKDEQYFGPGTRLTVT.

This chain links TRBV19 with TRBJ1-2; no clear D gene. The V and J ends lost 7 bases and 4 bases respectively, with 13 bases between them. Germline values: CDR1 LNHDA, CDR2 SQIVND (reference sequence). This CDR3 spans 13 amino acids. Here the CDR3 DNA reads TGTGCCAGTACCTACATAGAGGGCTATGGCTACACCTTC. Translated, it gives CASTYIEGYGYTF.

The chain has TRBV28 and TRBJ1-6; 7 bases are shared with TRBD1. With V trimmed by 4 bases and J by 7 bases, 10 bases remained unmatched. CDR1 is MDHEN and CDR2 is SYDVKM in the germline V gene. The CDR3 loop spans 16 amino acids. Written as DNA, the CDR3 is TGTGCCAGCAGTTCCCACCTAACAGGGGTGAATTCACCCCTCCACTTT. Translated: CASSSHLTGVNSPLHF. Full variable domain (missing parts from reference TRBV28 and TRBJ1-6): DVKVTQSSRYLVKRTGEKVFLECVQDMDHENMFWYRQDPGLGLRLIYFSYDVKMKEKGDIPEGYSVSREKKERFSLILESASTNQTSMYLCASSSHLTGVNSPLHFGNGTRLTVT.

The rearrangement joins TRBV30 to TRBJ1-2; D call uncertain. The CDR3 contains 15 residues. CDR1 GTSNPN and CDR2 SVGIG come from the germline V gene (reference sequence). The V and J ends lost 2 bases and 5 bases respectively, with 18 bases between them. CDR3 DNA: TGTGCCTGGAGTTCTACGCGGGCCGACTTGTATGGCTACACCTTC. Its translation is CAWSSTRADLYGYTF.

The chain has TRBV5-1 and TRBJ1-2; TRBD1 agrees at 9 bases. V shed 0 bases, J shed 5 bases, and the junction held 5 bases outside the gene matches. This CDR3 spans 15 amino acids. CDR1 and CDR2 from the germline V gene are SGHRS and YFSETQ. CDR3 loop: CASSLDGTGLYGYTF. The CDR3 region has the DNA TGCGCCAGCAGCTTGGATGGGACAGGGTTATATGGCTACACCTTC.

This rearrangement joins TRBV15 to TRBJ1-4, with 9 positions matching TRBD1. Germline values: CDR1 LNHNV, CDR2 YYDKDF (reference sequence). This CDR3 is built from 15 residues. V lost 0 bases and J lost 5; bases outside the gene matches: 1. In nucleotides, the CDR3 is TGTGCCACCAGCAGAGACGGACAGGGGAATGAAAAACTGTTTTTT. It specifies CATSRDGQGNEKLFF.

DNA for the CDR3: TGTGCCTGGGGGACTAGCGGGGCGGAGACCCAGTACTTC. The encoded protein is CAWGTSGAETQYF. The V and J genes are TRBV30 and TRBJ2-5; TRBD2 aligns across 13 bases. The CDR3 has 13 amino acids. CDR1 and CDR2 (germline): GTSNPN, SVGIG (reference sequence). V lost 5 bases to trimming and J lost 5 bases; unmatched junction nucleotides: 2.

The gene calls are TRBV19 and TRBJ1-2; perhaps TRBD1 as D (6 bases). CDR1 is LNHDA and CDR2 is SQIVND in the germline V gene (reference sequence). V was clipped by 5 bases and J by 4 bases, with 14 bases between them. CDR3 length: 14 amino acids. CDR3: CASSATGSGYGYTF. The CDR3 region has the DNA TGTGCCAGTAGTGCGACAGGAAGCGGCTATGGCTACACCTTC.

This clone was seen a single time. This chain uses TRBV6-5 with TRBJ1-5, with D perhaps TRBD1 (6 bases). The CDR3 is made up of 14 amino acids. CDR1 is MNHEY, CDR2 SVGAGI, per germline. V was clipped by 5 bases and J by 3 bases, with 11 bases between them. The CDR3 reads CASSLGQTNQPQHF. The DNA of the CDR3 is TGTGCCAGCAGTCTCGGACAGACCAATCAGCCCCAGCATTTT.

The chain carries TRBV9 and TRBJ2-3; D gene unclear. V gave up 0 bases and J gave up 2 bases, with 13 bases separating them. The CDR3 extends over 16 amino acids. CDR1 is SGDLS, CDR2 YYNGEE, per germline. DNA for the CDR3: TGTGCCAGCAGCGTAGGAGATGAGGAACTCACAGATACGCAGTATTTT. Its protein is CASSVGDEELTDTQYF. The variable domain in full, with the rest retrieved from reference TRBV9 and TRBJ2-3, is DSGVTQTPKHLITATGQRVTLRCSPRSGDLSVYWYQQSLDQGLQFLIQYYNGEERAKGNILERFSAQQFPDLHSELNLSSLELGDSALYFCASSVGDEELTDTQYFGPGTRLTVL.

This clone was observed a single time. The chain combines TRBV7-9 with TRBJ1-1; possible D gene TRBD1, 5 bases. CDR3 length: 17 residues. Germline V gene data show CDR1 as SEHNR and CDR2 as FQNEAQ (reference sequence). The V end lost 4 bases, the J end lost 2 bases, and 20 bases lay between the germline ends. CDR3 residues: CASSSPNIRALNTEAFF. CDR3 sequence (DNA): TGTGCCAGCAGCTCACCAAATATCAGGGCCCTCAACACTGAAGCTTTCTTT. The full variable domain, with the rest looked up from reference TRBV7-9 and TRBJ1-1, is DTGVSQNPRHKITKRGQNVTFRCDPISEHNRLYWYRQTLGQGPEFLTYFQNEAQLEKSRLLSDRFSAERPKGSFSTLEIQRTEQGDSAMYLCASSSPNIRALNTEAFFGQGTRLTVV.

CDR3 bases: TGTGCCAGCAGTGACTTACAGGGCTACGAGCAGTACTTC. Protein sequence: CASSDLQGYEQYF. V usage is TRBV6-1 and J usage is TRBJ2-7; a weak D match, TRBD1 (6 bases). Germline assignment: CDR1 MNHNS and CDR2 SASEGT. The CDR3 runs to 13 residues. The V and J ends lost 3 bases and 3 bases respectively, with 9 bases between them.

Notes on this clone: No conserved phenylalanine or tryptophan ends this CDR3, so it is likely a read error. This chain uses TRBV6-1 with TRBJ1-5; D remains ambiguous. Germline CDR1 MNHNS, CDR2 SASEGT. Deletions cut 5 bases from V and 0 bases from J, with 5 bases between. The CDR3 consists of 13 residues. The CDR3 DNA sequence: TGTGCCAGCAGTAAAGATAGCAATCAGCCCCAGCATCTT. Translating it yields CASSKDSNQPQHL.

This clone was picked up a small number of times. The V and J genes are TRBV6-5 and TRBJ1-6, with TRBD1 as a possible D gene (5 bases). Looked up from germline, CDR1 is MNHEY and CDR2 is SVGAGI. With 2 bases removed from V and 9 bases from J, the gap between germline ends came to 8 bases. This CDR3 is built from 13 residues. CDR3: CASSYGGASPLHF. CDR3 in DNA: TGTGCCAGCAGTTACGGTGGGGCTTCACCCCTCCACTTT.

The chain carries TRBV28 and TRBJ2-7, with 8 bases identical to TRBD1. J lost 2 bases, V lost 2 bases, and 5 bases had no gene match. CDR1 is MDHEN and CDR2 is SYDVKM in the germline V gene. CDR3 size: 15 residues. DNA of the CDR3: TGTGCCAGCAGTTTAAGGGGACAGGTTACCTACGAGCAGTACTTC. This codes for CASSLRGQVTYEQYF.

A single count supports this clone. This chain uses TRBV4-1 with TRBJ1-2; TRBD1 matches 7 bases. Germline CDR1 and CDR2: MGHRA and YSYEKL. The CDR3 covers 16 residues. Trimming cost V 3 bases and J 3 bases; bases outside gene matches: 10. This CDR3 reads CASSQEPGQSYYGYTF. The CDR3 bases are TGCGCCAGCAGCCAGGAGCCGGGACAGAGTTACTATGGCTACACCTTC.

This rearrangement joins TRBV30 to TRBJ2-2, with 9 bases that match TRBD2. There are 13 residues in the CDR3. Germline trimming cut 8 bases from V and 1 base from J; bases unmatched to any gene: 2. In germline, CDR1 is GTSNPN, CDR2 SVGIG (reference sequence). CDR3 amino acids: CARSGRNTGELFF. Here the CDR3 DNA reads TGTGCCCGTAGCGGGAGGAACACCGGGGAGCTGTTTTTT.

The chain employs TRBV5-1 and TRBJ2-7, with D perhaps TRBD2 (5 bases). Trimming stripped 3 bases from V and 2 bases from J, with 12 bases between. The CDR3 consists of 14 residues. Germline V gene lookup returns CDR1 SGHRS and CDR2 YFSETQ. The CDR3 bases are TGCGCCAGCAGCTCCGTATTAGCGACCTACGAGCAGTACTTC. Translation gives CASSSVLATYEQYF.

This chain's CDR3 is CASSVAGNGYTF. The CDR3 bases are TGTGCCAGCAGCGTAGCGGGGAACGGCTACACCTTC. V and J are TRBV9 and TRBJ1-2; D is unclear. There are 12 residues in the CDR3. Between the trimmed V and J ends, which lost 0 bases and 8 bases, there was a span of 8 bases. CDR1 and CDR2 (germline): SGDLS, YYNGEE.

This chain links TRBV15 with TRBJ1-4; D gene ambiguous. This CDR3 has 14 residues. Germline CDR1 LNHNV, CDR2 YYDKDF (reference sequence). The V and J ends lost 0 bases and 5 bases respectively, with 7 bases between them. The DNA of the CDR3 is TGTGCCACCAGCAGAGATTCGGTAAATGAAAAACTGTTTTTT. Protein: CATSRDSVNEKLFF.

The chain has TRBV6-1 and TRBJ1-5; no definite D call. This CDR3 spans 14 amino acids. V was pared by 4 bases and J by 0 bases, with 7 bases between. The germline CDR1 and CDR2 sequences are MNHNS and SASEGT. CDR3 protein: CASSVSHSNQPQHF. As DNA, the CDR3 is TGTGCCAGCAGTGTCAGTCATAGCAATCAGCCCCAGCATTTT.

In this sample, this clone turned up once. The gene calls are TRBV30 and TRBJ1-2; 10 bases line up with TRBD1. Germline CDR1 GTSNPN, CDR2 SVGIG (reference sequence). The CDR3 has 15 residues. The V gene end was trimmed by 3 bases and the J gene end by 1 base; junction bases not matched to a gene: 5. CDR3 nucleotide sequence: TGTGCCTGGAGGGGGGGACAGGGGCTTAACTATGGCTACACCTTC. It codes for CAWRGGQGLNYGYTF.

The CDR3 DNA reads TGTGCCAGTAGTCAAGACAGGGCGAGCACAGATACGCAGTATTTT. Encoded protein: CASSQDRASTDTQYF. The chain is built from TRBV19 and TRBJ2-3; TRBD1 aligns across 7 bases. V was clipped by 5 bases and J by 0 bases; unmatched bases: 5. The CDR3 consists of 15 residues. Germline V lookup: CDR1 LNHDA, CDR2 SQIVND (reference sequence).

This sequence joins TRBV10-3 and TRBJ2-3; 10 positions agree with TRBD1. The V gene's germline CDR1 is ENHRY and CDR2 SYGVKD. Germline trimming cut 10 bases from V and 3 bases from J; bases unmatched to any gene: 4. The CDR3 loop spans 13 amino acids. The CDR3 here is CATRDRGTDTQYF. CDR3 DNA: TGTGCCACTCGGGACAGGGGTACAGATACGCAGTATTTT.

The chain is built from TRBV28 and TRBJ1-2; 10 bases map to TRBD1. This CDR3 spans 14 amino acids. Germline V gives CDR1 MDHEN, CDR2 SYDVKM. Germline trimming cut 3 bases from V and 7 bases from J; bases unmatched to any gene: 5. This chain's CDR3 is CASSLGQGSSGYTF. The CDR3 region has the DNA TGTGCCAGCAGTTTGGGACAGGGGAGTTCTGGCTACACCTTC.

This chain uses TRBV30 with TRBJ2-3; 8 nucleotides match TRBD2. The length of the CDR3 is 16 residues. With V trimmed by 3 bases and J by 3 bases, 11 bases remained unmatched. Germline CDR1 reads GTSNPN; CDR2 reads SVGIG (reference sequence). The CDR3 DNA is TGTGCCTGGAGCCTGGGTGCGGGGGGAGGAACAGATACGCAGTATTTT. As protein: CAWSLGAGGGTDTQYF.